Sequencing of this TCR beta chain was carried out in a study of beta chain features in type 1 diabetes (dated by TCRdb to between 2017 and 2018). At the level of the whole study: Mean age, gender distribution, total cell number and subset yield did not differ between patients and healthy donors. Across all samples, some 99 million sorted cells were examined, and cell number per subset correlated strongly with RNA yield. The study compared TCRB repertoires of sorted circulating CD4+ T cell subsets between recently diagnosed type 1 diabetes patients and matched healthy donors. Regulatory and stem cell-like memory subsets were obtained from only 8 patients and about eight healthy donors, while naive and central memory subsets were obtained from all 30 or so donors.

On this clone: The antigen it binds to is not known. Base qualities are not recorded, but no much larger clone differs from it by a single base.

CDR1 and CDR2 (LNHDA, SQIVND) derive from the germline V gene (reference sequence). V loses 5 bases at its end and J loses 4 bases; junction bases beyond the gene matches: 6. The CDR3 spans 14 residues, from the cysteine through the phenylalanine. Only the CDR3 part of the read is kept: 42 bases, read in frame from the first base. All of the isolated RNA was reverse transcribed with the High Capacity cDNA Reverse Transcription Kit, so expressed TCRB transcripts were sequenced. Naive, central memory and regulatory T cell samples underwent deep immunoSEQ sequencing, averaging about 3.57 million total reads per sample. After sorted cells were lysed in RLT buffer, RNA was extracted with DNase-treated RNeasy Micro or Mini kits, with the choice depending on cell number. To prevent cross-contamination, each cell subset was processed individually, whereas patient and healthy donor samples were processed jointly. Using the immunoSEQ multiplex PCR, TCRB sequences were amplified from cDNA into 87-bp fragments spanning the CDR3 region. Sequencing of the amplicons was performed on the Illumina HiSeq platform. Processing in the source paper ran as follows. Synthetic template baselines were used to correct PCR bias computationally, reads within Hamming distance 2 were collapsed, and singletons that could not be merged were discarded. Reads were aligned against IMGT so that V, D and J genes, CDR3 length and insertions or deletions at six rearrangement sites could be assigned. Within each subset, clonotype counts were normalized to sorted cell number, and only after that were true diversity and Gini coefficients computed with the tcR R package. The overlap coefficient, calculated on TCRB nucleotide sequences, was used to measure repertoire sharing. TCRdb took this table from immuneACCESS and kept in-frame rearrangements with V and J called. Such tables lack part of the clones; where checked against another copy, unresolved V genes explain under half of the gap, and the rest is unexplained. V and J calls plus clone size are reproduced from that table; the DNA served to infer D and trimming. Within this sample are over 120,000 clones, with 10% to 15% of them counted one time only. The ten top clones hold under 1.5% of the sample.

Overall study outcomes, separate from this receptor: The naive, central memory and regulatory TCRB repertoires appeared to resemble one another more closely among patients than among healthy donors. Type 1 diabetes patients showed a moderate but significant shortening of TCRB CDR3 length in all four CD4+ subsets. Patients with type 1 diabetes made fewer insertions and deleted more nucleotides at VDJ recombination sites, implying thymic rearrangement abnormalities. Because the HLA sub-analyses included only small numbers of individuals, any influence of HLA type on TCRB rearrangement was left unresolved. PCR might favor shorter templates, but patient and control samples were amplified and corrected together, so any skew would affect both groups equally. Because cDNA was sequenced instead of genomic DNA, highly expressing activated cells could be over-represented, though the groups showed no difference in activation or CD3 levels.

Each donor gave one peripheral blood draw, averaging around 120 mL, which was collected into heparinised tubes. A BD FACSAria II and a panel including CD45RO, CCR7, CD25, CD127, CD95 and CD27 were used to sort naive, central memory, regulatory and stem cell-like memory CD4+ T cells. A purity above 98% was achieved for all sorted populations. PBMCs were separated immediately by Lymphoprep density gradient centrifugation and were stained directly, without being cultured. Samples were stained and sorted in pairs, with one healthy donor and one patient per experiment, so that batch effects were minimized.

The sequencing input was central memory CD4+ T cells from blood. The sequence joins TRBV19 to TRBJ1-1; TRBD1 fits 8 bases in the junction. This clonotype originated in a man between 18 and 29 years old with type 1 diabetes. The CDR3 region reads CASSFGTGGTEAFF. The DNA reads TGTGCCAGTAGTTTCGGAACAGGGGGCACTGAAGCTTTCTTT.